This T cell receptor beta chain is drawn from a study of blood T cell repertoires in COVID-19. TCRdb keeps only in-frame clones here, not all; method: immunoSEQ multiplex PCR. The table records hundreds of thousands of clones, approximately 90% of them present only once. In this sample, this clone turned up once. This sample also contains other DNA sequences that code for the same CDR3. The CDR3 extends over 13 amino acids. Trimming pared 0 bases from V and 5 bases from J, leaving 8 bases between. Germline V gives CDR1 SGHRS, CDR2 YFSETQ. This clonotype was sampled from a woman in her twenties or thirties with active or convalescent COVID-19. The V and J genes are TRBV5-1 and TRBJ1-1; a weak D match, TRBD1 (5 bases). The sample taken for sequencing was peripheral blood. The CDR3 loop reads CASSLGRGTEAFF. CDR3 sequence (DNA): TGCGCCAGCAGCTTGGGTAGGGGTACTGAAGCTTTCTTT.